The count of the clone carrying this T cell receptor beta chain is one. The data are from a study of blood T cell repertoires in COVID-19. On the study more broadly: Researchers got acute and convalescent COVID-19 samples from the United States, Italy and Spain.

The repertoire was sequenced with immunoSEQ multiplex PCR; TCRdb's copy has only in-frame clones and lacks some. The data contain some 300,000 clones, just under 90% of them singletons. Seattle cases were enrolled at active infection and followed longitudinally. The CDR3 spans 13 residues. CDR1 is SGHRS, CDR2 YFSETQ, per germline. V trimming: 7 bases; J trimming: 9 bases; junction bases outside the gene matches: 8. This clonotype was sampled from a woman aged 50 to 65 with COVID-19, enrolled during active disease. Sequencing input: peripheral blood. The rearrangement uses TRBV5-1 and TRBJ2-1; 9 bases agree with TRBD2. CDR3 DNA: TGCGCCAGCGAGGTTAGCGGGAGAGGTGAGCAGTTCTTC. This gives the protein CASEVSGRGEQFF.